The source of this TCR beta chain is a study of cytomegalovirus exposure and HLA in healthy donors. Study-wide results and caveats: Per a prior analysis, the majority of TCR beta V segments were productive roughly 87% or roughly 30% of the time. Later analysis showed most CMV-associated TCR beta chains appearing HLA-restricted.

The CDR3 extends over 15 amino acids. J gave up 0 bases and V 5 bases, and 3 bases lay outside the gene matches. The germline CDR1 and CDR2 sequences are SNHLY and FYNNEI. Amplification used 60 Vbeta primers and 13 Jbeta primers. Clones were sequenced by immunoSEQ multiplex PCR, and TCRdb holds only the in-frame ones, with some missing. This table holds about 73,000 clones, 60% to 75% found once. Donors likely had unrecorded immune exposures despite being nominally healthy when sampled. This clone was counted only a few times. Its specificity is unknown. The TCR originated in a man between 65 and 85 years old in good health and CMV-seronegative. The chain recombines TRBV2 with TRBJ1-4; TRBD1 agrees at 7 bases. The sequencing sample was made of PBMCs. CDR3 bases: TGTGCCAGCAGTTCCCAGGGGGCAACTAATGAAAAACTGTTTTTT. Translation gives CASSSQGATNEKLFF.